The sequence of this T cell receptor (beta chain) was determined in a study of response to subunit inactivated influenza vaccine. Study-wide results and caveats: Researchers suggested that each seasonal influenza vaccination recruits few new T cells.

Each CDR3 protein is one row after TCRdb ran MiXCR on the RT-PCR reads. This sample has roughly 700,000 distinct CDR3 sequences; approximately 15% occur once, and the top ten carry roughly 6.4%. This clonotype occurred many times. Its specificity is not known. The germline V gene encodes CDR1 SEHNR and CDR2 FQNEAQ (reference sequence). Trimming removed 6 bases from V and 5 bases from J; junction bases left unmatched: 6. This CDR3 is built from 14 residues. This TCR was recovered from a man between 45 and 60 years old who received an inactivated influenza vaccine. The chain joins TRBV7-9 to TRBJ1-5; 8 nucleotides line up with TRBD1. This sample comprised PBMCs from blood, obtained roughly 15 days before vaccination. DNA for the CDR3: TGTGCCAGCAGTCAGGACAGGGTTGATCAGCCCCAGCATTTT. This sequence encodes CASSQDRVDQPQHF.